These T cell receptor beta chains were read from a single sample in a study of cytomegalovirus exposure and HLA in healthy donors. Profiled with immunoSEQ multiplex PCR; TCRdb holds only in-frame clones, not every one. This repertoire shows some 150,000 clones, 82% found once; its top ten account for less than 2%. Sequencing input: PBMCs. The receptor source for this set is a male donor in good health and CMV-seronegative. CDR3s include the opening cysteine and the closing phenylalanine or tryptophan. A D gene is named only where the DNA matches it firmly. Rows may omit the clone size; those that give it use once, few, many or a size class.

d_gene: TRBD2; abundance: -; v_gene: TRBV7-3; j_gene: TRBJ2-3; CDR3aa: CASSLLAGDTDTQYF; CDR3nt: TGTGCCAGCAGCTTACTAGCGGGAGACACAGATACGCAGTATTTT
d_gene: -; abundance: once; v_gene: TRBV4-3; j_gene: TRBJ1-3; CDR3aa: CASSQDFAGSGNTIYF; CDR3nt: TGCGCCAGCAGCCAAGATTTTGCAGGCTCTGGAAACACCATATATTTT
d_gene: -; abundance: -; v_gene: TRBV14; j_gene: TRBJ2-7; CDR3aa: CASSQDVQVAYEQYF; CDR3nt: TGTGCCAGCAGCCAAGATGTCCAGGTAGCCTACGAGCAGTACTTC
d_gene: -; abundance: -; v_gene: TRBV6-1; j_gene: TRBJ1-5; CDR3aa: CASSKVRPQHF; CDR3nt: TGTGCCAGCAGTAAAGTTCGGCCCCAGCATTTT
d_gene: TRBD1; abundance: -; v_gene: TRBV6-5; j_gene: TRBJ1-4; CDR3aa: CASRPRTGAEKLFF; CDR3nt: TGTGCCAGCAGACCGCGGACAGGGGCGGAAAAACTGTTTTTT
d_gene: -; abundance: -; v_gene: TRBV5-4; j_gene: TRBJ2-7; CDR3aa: CASSRDKHTYEQYF; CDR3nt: TGTGCCAGCAGCAGGGACAAGCACACCTACGAGCAGTACTTC
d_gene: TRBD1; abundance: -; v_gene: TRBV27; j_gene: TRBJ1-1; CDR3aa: CASRDRANTEAFF; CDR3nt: TGTGCCAGCAGAGACAGGGCGAACACTGAAGCTTTCTTT
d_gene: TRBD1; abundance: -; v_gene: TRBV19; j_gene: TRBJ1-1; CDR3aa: CASLDRAEAFF; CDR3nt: TGTGCCAGCCTGGACAGGGCTGAAGCTTTCTTT
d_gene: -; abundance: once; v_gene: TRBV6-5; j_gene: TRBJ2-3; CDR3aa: CASSRAADYTQYF; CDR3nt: TGTGCCAGCAGCCGGGCCGCGGACTATACGCAGTATTTT
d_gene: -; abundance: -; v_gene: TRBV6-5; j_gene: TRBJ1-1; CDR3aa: CASSRQGSMNTEAFF; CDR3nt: TGTGCCAGCAGTCGGCAGGGGTCGATGAACACTGAAGCTTTCTTT
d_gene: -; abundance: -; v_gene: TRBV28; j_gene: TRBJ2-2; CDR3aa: CAGYSTNTGELFF; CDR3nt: TGTGCCGGATACAGTACGAACACCGGGGAGCTGTTTTTT
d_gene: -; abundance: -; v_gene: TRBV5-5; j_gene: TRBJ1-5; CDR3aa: CASSLYYSNQPQHF; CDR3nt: TGTGCCAGCAGCTTGTATTATAGCAATCAGCCCCAGCATTTT
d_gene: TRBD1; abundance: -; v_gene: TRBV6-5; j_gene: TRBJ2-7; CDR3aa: CASSRTGGSYEQYF; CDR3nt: TGTGCCAGCAGTCGGACAGGGGGTTCCTACGAGCAGTACTTC
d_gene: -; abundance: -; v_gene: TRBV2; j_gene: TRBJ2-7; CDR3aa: CASRSGQYF; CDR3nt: TGTGCCAGCAGGTCGGGGCAGTACTTC
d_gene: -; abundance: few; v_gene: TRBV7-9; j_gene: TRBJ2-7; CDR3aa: CASSPRISYEQYF; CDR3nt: TGTGCCAGCAGCCCCAGGATATCATACGAGCAGTACTTC
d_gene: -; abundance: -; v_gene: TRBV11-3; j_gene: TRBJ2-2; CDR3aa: CASSPESGELFF; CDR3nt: TGTGCCAGCAGCCCAGAATCCGGGGAGCTGTTTTTT
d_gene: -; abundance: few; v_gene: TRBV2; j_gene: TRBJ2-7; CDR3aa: CASGGSPYEQYF; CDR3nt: TGTGCCAGCGGTGGGAGTCCCTACGAGCAGTACTTC
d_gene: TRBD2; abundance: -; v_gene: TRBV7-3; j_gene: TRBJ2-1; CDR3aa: CASSHLAGALYEQFF; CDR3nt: TGTGCCAGCAGCCACCTAGCGGGAGCTCTCTATGAGCAGTTCTTC
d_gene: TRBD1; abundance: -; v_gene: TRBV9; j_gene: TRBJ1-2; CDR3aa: CASSEGQGPYGYTF; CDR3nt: TGTGCCAGCAGCGAGGGACAGGGGCCGTATGGCTACACCTTC
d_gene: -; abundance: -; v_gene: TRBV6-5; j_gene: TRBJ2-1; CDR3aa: CASRAGRAARNEQFF; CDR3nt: TGTGCCAGCAGGGCGGGACGGGCCGCGCGCAATGAGCAGTTCTTC
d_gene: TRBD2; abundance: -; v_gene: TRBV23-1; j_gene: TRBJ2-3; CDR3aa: CASSQPTSGRFHRADTQYF; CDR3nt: TGCGCCAGCAGTCAACCGACTAGCGGGAGGTTCCATCGGGCAGATACGCAGTATTTT
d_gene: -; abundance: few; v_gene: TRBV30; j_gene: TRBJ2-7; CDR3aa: CAWSNPPGLDSYEQYF; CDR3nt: TGTGCCTGGAGTAACCCCCCGGGACTGGATTCCTACGAGCAGTACTTC
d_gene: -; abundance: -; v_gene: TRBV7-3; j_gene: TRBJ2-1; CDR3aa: CASSLGSRGQNEQFF; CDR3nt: TGTGCCAGCAGCTTAGGGTCTAGGGGTCAGAATGAGCAGTTCTTC
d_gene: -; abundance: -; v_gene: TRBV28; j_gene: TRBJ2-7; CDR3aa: CASSGAAASSYEQYF; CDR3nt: TGTGCCAGCAGTGGGGCCGCGGCGAGCTCCTACGAGCAGTACTTC
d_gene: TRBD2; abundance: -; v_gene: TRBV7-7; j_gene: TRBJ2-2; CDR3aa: CASSLLPRGANTGELFF; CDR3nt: TGTGCCAGCAGCTTACTTCCCCGGGGGGCGAACACCGGGGAGCTGTTTTTT
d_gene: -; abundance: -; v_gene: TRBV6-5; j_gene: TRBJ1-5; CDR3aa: CASSSGNQPQHF; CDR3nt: TGTGCCAGCAGTTCAGGCAATCAGCCCCAGCATTTT
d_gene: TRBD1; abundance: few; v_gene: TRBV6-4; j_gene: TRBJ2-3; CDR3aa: CASSPQGSTDTQYF; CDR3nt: TGTGCCAGCAGTCCACAGGGGAGCACAGATACGCAGTATTTT
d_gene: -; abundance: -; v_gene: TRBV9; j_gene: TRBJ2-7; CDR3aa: CASSVAGGTYEQYF; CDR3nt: TGTGCCAGCAGCGTAGCTGGCGGTACCTACGAGCAGTACTTC
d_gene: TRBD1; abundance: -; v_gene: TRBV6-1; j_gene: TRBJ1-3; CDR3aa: CASRWGQGGNTIYF; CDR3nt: TGTGCCAGCAGGTGGGGACAGGGGGGAAACACCATATATTTT